Here is one T cell receptor beta chain with its context. V dropped 0 bases and J dropped 7; count of bases not matched to a gene: 3. This CDR3 spans 14 amino acids. Looked up from germline, CDR1 is SGHRS and CDR2 is YFSETQ. This sample is drawn from a study of cytomegalovirus exposure and HLA in healthy donors. PCR used 60 Vbeta primers and 13 Jbeta primers. TCRdb keeps only in-frame clones here, not all; method: immunoSEQ multiplex PCR. This table has a few hundred thousand clones, 80% appearing once. The sequenced sample was PBMCs. The J gene is TRBJ2-7, the V gene TRBV5-1, with TRBD1 matching over 11 bases. The sequence was obtained from a girl aged 2 to 10 in good health and CMV-seronegative. CDR3 sequence reads: CASSLGTGGGEQYF. The DNA for the CDR3 is TGCGCCAGCAGCTTGGGGACAGGGGGCGGTGAGCAGTACTTC.